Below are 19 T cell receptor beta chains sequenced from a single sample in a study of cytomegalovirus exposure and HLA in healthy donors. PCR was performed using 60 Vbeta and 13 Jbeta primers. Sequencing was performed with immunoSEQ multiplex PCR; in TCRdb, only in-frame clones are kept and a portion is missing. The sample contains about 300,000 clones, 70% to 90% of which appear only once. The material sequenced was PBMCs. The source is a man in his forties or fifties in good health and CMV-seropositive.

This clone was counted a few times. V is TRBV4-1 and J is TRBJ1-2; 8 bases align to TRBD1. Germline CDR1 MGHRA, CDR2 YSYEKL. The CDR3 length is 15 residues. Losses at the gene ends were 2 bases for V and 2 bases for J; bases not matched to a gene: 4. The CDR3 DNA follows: TGCGCCAGCAGCCAATTGCAGGGGGCCAACTATGGCTACACCTTC. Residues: CASSQLQGANYGYTF.

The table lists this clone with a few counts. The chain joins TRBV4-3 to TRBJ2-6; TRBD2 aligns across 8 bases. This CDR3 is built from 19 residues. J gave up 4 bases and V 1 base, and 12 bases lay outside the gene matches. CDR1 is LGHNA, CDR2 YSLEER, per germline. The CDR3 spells CASSQVTGERETGANVLTF. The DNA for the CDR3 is TGCGCCAGCAGCCAAGTGACGGGGGAGCGGGAGACAGGGGCCAACGTCCTGACTTTC.

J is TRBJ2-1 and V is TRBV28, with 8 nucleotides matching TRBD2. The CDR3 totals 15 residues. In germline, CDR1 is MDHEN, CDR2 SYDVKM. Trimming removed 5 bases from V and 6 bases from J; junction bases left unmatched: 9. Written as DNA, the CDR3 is TGTGCCAGCAGTCCCCGTCTGGCGGGAGGCAATGAGCAGTTCTTC. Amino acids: CASSPRLAGGNEQFF.

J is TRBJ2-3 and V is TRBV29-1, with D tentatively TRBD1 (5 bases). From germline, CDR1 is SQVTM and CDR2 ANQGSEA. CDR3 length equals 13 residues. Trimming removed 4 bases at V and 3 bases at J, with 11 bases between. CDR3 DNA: TGCAGCGTTGCGCATCAGGGAACAGATACGCAGTATTTT. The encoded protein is CSVAHQGTDTQYF.

In DNA, the CDR3 is TGCGCCAGCAGTCCAGGACAGGGAGTGGTATATAATGAGCAGTTCTTC. It translates to CASSPGQGVVYNEQFF. The J gene is TRBJ2-1, the V gene TRBV4-1, with 8 bases identical to TRBD1. Germline lookup yields CDR1 MGHRA and CDR2 YSYEKL. The CDR3 consists of 16 residues. Losses at the gene ends were 6 bases for V and 7 bases for J; bases not matched to a gene: 14.

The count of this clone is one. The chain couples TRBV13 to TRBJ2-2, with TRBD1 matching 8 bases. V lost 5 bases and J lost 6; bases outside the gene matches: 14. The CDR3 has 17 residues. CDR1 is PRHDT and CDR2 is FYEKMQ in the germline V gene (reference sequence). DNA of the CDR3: TGTGCCAGCAGCCCCTGGACAGGGACCGAGCTGGCCGGGGAGCTGTTTTTT. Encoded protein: CASSPWTGTELAGELFF.

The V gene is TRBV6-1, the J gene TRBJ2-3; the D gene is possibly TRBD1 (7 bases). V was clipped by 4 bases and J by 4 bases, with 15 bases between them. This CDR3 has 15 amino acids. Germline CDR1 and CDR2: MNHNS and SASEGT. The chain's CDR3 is CASSVPRGEPDTQYF. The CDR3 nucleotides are TGTGCCAGCAGTGTGCCCAGGGGGGAGCCAGATACGCAGTATTTT.

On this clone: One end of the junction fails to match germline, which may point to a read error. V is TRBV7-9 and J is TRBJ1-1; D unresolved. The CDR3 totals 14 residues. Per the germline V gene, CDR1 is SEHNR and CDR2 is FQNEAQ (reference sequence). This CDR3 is CSSSSSVMNTEAFF. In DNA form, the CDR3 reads TGTTCCAGCAGCTCCTCAGTGATGAACACTGAAGCTTTCTTT.

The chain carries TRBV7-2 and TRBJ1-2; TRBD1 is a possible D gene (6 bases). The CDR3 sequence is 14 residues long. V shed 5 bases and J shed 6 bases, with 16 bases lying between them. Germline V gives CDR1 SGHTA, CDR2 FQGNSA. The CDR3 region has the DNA TGTGCCAGCAGCCGCCTCAGGGGTCGTGATGGCTACACCTTC. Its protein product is CASSRLRGRDGYTF.

Here the CDR3 reads CSVLADSYNEQFF. Here the CDR3 DNA reads TGCAGCGTCCTAGCGGATTCCTACAATGAGCAGTTCTTC. The chain links TRBV29-1 to TRBJ2-1, with 7 bases aligning to TRBD2. J lost 1 base, V lost 6 bases, and 3 bases had no gene match. Germline V gene sequence: CDR1 SQVTM, CDR2 ANQGSEA. This CDR3 is 13 amino acids long.

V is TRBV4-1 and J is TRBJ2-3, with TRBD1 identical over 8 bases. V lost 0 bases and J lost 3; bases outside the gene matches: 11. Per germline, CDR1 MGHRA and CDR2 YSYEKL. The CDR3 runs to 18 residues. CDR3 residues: CASSQDHLGQGATDTQYF. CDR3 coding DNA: TGCGCCAGCAGCCAAGATCATTTGGGGCAGGGGGCGACAGATACGCAGTATTTT.

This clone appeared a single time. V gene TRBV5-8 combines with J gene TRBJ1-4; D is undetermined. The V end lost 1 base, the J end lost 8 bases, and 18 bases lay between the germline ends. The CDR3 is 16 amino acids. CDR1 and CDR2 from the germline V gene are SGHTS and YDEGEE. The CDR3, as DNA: TGTGCCAGCAGCTTGAAGGTCTCGGGGTCAGGCGAAAAACTGTTTTTT. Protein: CASSLKVSGSGEKLFF.

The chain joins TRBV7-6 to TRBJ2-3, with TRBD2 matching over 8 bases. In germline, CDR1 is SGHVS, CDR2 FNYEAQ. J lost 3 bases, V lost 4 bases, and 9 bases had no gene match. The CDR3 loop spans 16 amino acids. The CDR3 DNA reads TGTGCCAGCAGCTACCTCATAGCGGGACGGACAGATACGCAGTATTTT. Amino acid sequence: CASSYLIAGRTDTQYF.

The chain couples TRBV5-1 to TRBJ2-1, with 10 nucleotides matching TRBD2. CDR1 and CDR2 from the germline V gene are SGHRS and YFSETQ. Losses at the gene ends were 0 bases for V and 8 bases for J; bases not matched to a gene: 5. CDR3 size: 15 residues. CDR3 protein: CASSLGLAGVDEQFF. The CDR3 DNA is TGCGCCAGCAGCTTGGGGCTAGCGGGAGTAGATGAGCAGTTCTTC.

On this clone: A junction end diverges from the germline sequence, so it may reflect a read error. The CDR3 here is CSSSAAGGGYNYGYTF. CDR3 DNA sequence: TGTTCCAGCAGCGCAGCGGGAGGGGGGTATAACTATGGCTACACCTTC. The chain uses TRBV7-9 and TRBJ1-2; possibly TRBD1 for D (6 bases). The CDR3 runs 16 residues. Germline V lookup: CDR1 SEHNR, CDR2 FQNEAQ (reference sequence).

CDR3 sequence: CASSQGLAGISNEQFF. Written as DNA, the CDR3 is TGCGCCAGCAGCCAGGGCCTAGCGGGGATTAGCAATGAGCAGTTCTTC. The chain links TRBV4-1 to TRBJ2-1, with 9 bases matching TRBD2. CDR3 length: 16 residues. The V segment lost 3 bases and the J segment 6 bases; nucleotides outside the gene matches: 9. Germline assignment: CDR1 MGHRA and CDR2 YSYEKL.

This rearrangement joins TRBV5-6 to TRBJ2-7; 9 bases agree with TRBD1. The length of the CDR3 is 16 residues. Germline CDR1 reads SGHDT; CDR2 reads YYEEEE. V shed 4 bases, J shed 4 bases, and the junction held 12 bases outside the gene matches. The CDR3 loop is CASSPDRGRQLYEQYF. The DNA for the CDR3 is TGTGCCAGCAGCCCGGACAGGGGCCGACAATTATACGAGCAGTACTTC.

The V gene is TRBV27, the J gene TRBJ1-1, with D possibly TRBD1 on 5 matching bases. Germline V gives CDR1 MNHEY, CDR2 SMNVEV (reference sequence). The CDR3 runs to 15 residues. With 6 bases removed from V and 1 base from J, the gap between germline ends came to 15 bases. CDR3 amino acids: CASSGAGGWNTEAFF. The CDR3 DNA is TGTGCCAGCAGCGGGGCGGGAGGATGGAACACTGAAGCTTTCTTT.

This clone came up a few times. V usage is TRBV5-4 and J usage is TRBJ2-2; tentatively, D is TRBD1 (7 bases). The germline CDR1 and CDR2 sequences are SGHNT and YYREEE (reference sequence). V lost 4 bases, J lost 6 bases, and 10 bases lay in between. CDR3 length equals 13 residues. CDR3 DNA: TGTGCCAGCAGCGGCAGGGGGGCCGGGGAGCTGTTTTTT. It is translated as CASSGRGAGELFF.